The 5 T cell receptor beta chains given below trace back to one sample, sequenced in a study of T cells in Graves' hyperthyroidism and ophthalmopathy. It was RNA transcripts that yielded the amplified TCR beta CDR3 regions. First-round RT-PCR targeting the TCR CDR3 was performed with the HTBI primer set. MiXCR, applied by TCRdb to the multiplex PCR reads, yields one record per CDR3 protein. Found here are some 440,000 distinct CDR3 sequences, approximately 14% of them singletons; the top ten hold around an eighth. The sequencing sample was made of blood. The origin of the receptors is a woman aged 18-29 years with Graves' hyperthyroidism.

The CDR3: CASSRNRGSVTGELFF. CDR3 sequence (DNA): TGTGCCAGCAGTAGGAACAGGGGTTCTGTGACCGGGGAGCTGTTTTTT. The chain links TRBV6-1 to TRBJ2-2; 7 positions agree with TRBD1. With V trimmed by 5 bases and J by 5 bases, 11 bases remained unmatched. The germline gives CDR1 MNHNS, CDR2 SASEGT. The CDR3 is made up of 16 amino acids.

Comment on this clonotype: Just one base apart from a much larger clone, this may be a read error. Since no conserved phenylalanine or tryptophan closes the CDR3, a read error is the likely cause. The genes are TRBV5-1 and TRBJ1-1; weak D call: TRBD1 (6 bases). Germline V gene lookup returns CDR1 SGHRS and CDR2 YFSETQ. The V end was cut by 1 base, the J end by 0 bases, with 16 bases between. There are 17 residues in the CDR3. CDR3 DNA: TGCGCCAGCAGCTTGAACAGGGCCCAATACCTGAACACTGAAGCTTTCTCT. It encodes CASSLNRAQYLNTEAFS.

This clonotype was counted many times. The CDR3 loop is CASSLTGTYGYTF. CDR3 DNA: TGTGCCAGCAGTTTAACAGGAACCTATGGCTACACCTTC. The V gene is TRBV12-3 or TRBV12-4, the J gene TRBJ1-2, with D maybe TRBD1 (5 bases). CDR3 length: 13 amino acids. V dropped 2 bases and J dropped 4 bases, with 8 bases sitting between them.

The V call is TRBV10-3, the J call TRBJ2-7, with 13 bases identical to TRBD2. V was clipped by 5 bases and J by 1 base; unmatched bases: 8. Germline loops: CDR1 ENHRY, CDR2 SYGVKD. This CDR3 comprises 17 residues. The CDR3 nucleotides are TGTGCCATCAGTCGGACTAGCGGGAGCAGTAGGTCCTACGAGCAGTACTTC. Its translation: CAISRTSGSSRSYEQYF.

This clonotype was counted once. This chain joins TRBV25-1 and TRBJ2-7; D assignment may be TRBD1 or TRBD2 (5 bases each). Trimming removed 4 bases from V and 2 bases from J, with 12 bases in between. Germline V gene data show CDR1 as MGHDK and CDR2 as SYGVNS. CDR3 length equals 14 residues. CDR3 DNA: TGTGCCAGCAGTGCTTGGACGGGACCCTACGAGCAGTACTTC. This gives the protein CASSAWTGPYEQYF.